This is a list of T cell receptor beta chains from one sample in a study of Ad26.COV2.S vaccination and SARS-CoV-2 variants. Sequenced by immunoSEQ multiplex PCR; TCRdb stores in-frame clones only, minus some. The sample includes fewer than 400,000 clones, 80% to 90% of them seen just once. The sample in question was peripheral blood, obtained in a trial of Ad26.COV2.S vaccine versus placebo. These receptors were taken from a person aged 18 to 59 who received the Ad26.COV2.S COVID-19 vaccine or a placebo. Each CDR3 is given with its conserved first and last residue. The order of the fields is J gene, V gene, D gene, clone size, CDR3 protein, CDR3 DNA. A D gene is named only where the DNA matches it firmly. For some rows the clone size is stated as once, few or many, or as a class when expanded; others skip it.

>TRBJ2-2|TRBV27|-|-
CATDFAGELFF
TGTGCCACCGACTTCGCCGGGGAGCTGTTTTTT
>TRBJ2-7|TRBV6-2/TRBV6-3|-|-
CASSSSGYEQYF
TGTGCCAGCAGCAGTAGCGGCTACGAGCAGTACTTC
>TRBJ2-2|TRBV19|TRBD1|-
CASSTRDRGYTGELFF
TGTGCCAGTAGTACCCGGGACAGGGGCTACACCGGGGAGCTGTTTTTT
>TRBJ1-2|TRBV7-2|-|-
CASSQLTGRGKNGYTF
TGTGCCAGCAGCCAATTAACAGGGAGGGGAAAGAATGGCTACACCTTC
>TRBJ2-6|TRBV7-9|-|-
CASRGGRFSGANVLTF
TGTGCCAGCAGGGGTGGACGGTTCTCTGGGGCCAACGTCCTGACTTTC
>TRBJ1-1|TRBV14|-|-
CASSQDRRNHGAFF
TGTGCCAGCAGCCAAGATAGACGCAATCACGGAGCTTTCTTT
>TRBJ2-7|TRBV27|-|-
CASSFSPVSYEQYF
TGTGCCAGCAGTTTTAGCCCAGTCTCCTACGAGCAGTACTTC
>TRBJ2-2|TRBV5-6|TRBD1|-
CASSLQQGALNTGELFF
TGTGCCAGCAGCCTCCAACAGGGGGCGTTGAACACCGGGGAGCTGTTTTTT
>TRBJ1-5|TRBV19|-|-
CASSGTERGPQHF
TGTGCCAGCTCAGGGACGGAGAGGGGGCCCCAGCATTTT
>TRBJ1-1|TRBV4-3|TRBD1|-
CASSLPDRATEAFF
TGCGCCAGCAGCCTCCCTGACAGGGCTACTGAAGCTTTCTTT
>TRBJ2-1|TRBV11-2|-|-
CASGFSLNNEQFF
TGTGCCAGCGGATTCTCCTTAAACAATGAGCAGTTCTTC
>TRBJ1-4|TRBV6-6|TRBD1|once
CASSYSRGPNEKLFF
TGTGCCAGCAGTTACTCAAGGGGGCCTAATGAAAAACTGTTTTTT
>TRBJ1-5|TRBV14|-|-
CASSLDLNQPQHF
TGTGCCAGCAGCCTAGATCTAAATCAGCCCCAGCATTTT
>TRBJ1-1|TRBV6-5|-|-
CASSYSGGNTEAFF
TGTGCCAGCAGTTACTCGGGAGGGAACACTGAAGCTTTCTTT
>TRBJ2-1|TRBV18|TRBD2|-
CASSAARGLGSSGEQFF
TGTGCCAGCTCAGCCGCCAGAGGACTAGGAAGTTCCGGTGAGCAGTTCTTC
>TRBJ2-7|TRBV7-6|-|few
CASSLVWGAREQYF
TGTGCCAGCAGCTTAGTTTGGGGGGCGCGAGAGCAGTACTTC
>TRBJ1-6|TRBV19|-|-
CASSISGWDNSPLHF
TGTGCCAGTAGTATCTCGGGTTGGGATAATTCACCCCTCCACTTT
>TRBJ2-2|TRBV4-1|-|-
CASSLPAQGEAGELFF
TGCGCCAGCAGCCTTCCCGCACAGGGTGAGGCCGGGGAGCTGTTTTTT
>TRBJ1-1|TRBV10-3|TRBD1|-
CAIQGAGEAFF
TGTGCCATACAGGGGGCCGGTGAAGCTTTCTTT
>TRBJ1-1|TRBV30|-|-
CAWIPRTNTEAFF
TGTGCCTGGATTCCCCGGACGAACACTGAAGCTTTCTTT
>TRBJ2-3|TRBV5-6|TRBD2|-
CASSLPQASGGAATQYF
TGTGCCAGCAGCTTACCGCAAGCTAGCGGGGGGGCTGCTACGCAGTATTTT
>TRBJ1-1|TRBV30|-|-
CAWMTGSNTEAFF
TGTGCCTGGATGACGGGCTCTAACACTGAAGCTTTCTTT
>TRBJ2-7|TRBV19|-|-
CASSTGYKYEQYF
TGTGCCAGTAGTACCGGATATAAATACGAGCAGTACTTC
>TRBJ1-1|TRBV11-3|-|-
CASSLGENTEAFF
TGTGCCAGCAGCTTAGGGGAGAACACTGAAGCTTTCTTT
>TRBJ2-7|TRBV12-3/TRBV12-4|-|-
CASSPGTGEQYF
TGTGCCAGCAGCCCCGGGACGGGCGAGCAGTACTTC
>TRBJ2-7|TRBV3-1/TRBV3-2|-|-
CASSQNAVEGYEQYF
TGTGCCAGCAGCCAAAATGCAGTAGAGGGCTACGAGCAGTACTTC
>TRBJ1-6|TRBV10-3|-|-
CAISESETDNSPLHF
TGTGCCATCAGTGAGTCGGAGACAGATAATTCACCCCTCCACTTT
>TRBJ1-1|TRBV7-9|TRBD1|once
CASSSIDRAFTEAFF
TGTGCCAGCAGCTCCATCGACAGGGCGTTCACTGAAGCTTTCTTT
>TRBJ2-5|TRBV7-9|-|-
CASSPVTSAEETQYF
TGTGCCAGCAGCCCTGTGACGTCGGCCGAAGAGACCCAGTACTTC
>TRBJ2-2|TRBV5-4|TRBD2|-
CASSQAGGTNTGELFF
TGTGCCAGCAGCCAAGCGGGGGGGACGAACACCGGGGAGCTGTTTTTT
>TRBJ2-5|TRBV2|TRBD1|-
CASRTSQGVETQYF
TGTGCCAGCAGGACGTCCCAGGGGGTCGAGACCCAGTACTTC
>TRBJ2-2|TRBV4-3|-|-
CASSQGTTVNTGELFF
TGCGCCAGCAGCCAAGGGACTACGGTAAACACCGGGGAGCTGTTTTTT
>TRBJ2-7|TRBV7-9|TRBD2|-
CASSPKSGGAWQYF
TGTGCCAGCAGCCCTAAGAGCGGGGGGGCTTGGCAGTACTTC
>TRBJ2-3|TRBV24-1|TRBD2|-
CATSDPGGGSADTQYF
TGTGCCACCAGTGACCCCGGCGGGGGTAGCGCAGATACGCAGTATTTT
>TRBJ1-4|TRBV4-1|-|-
CASSHLLAGSNEKLFF
TGCGCCAGCAGCCACTTACTTGCAGGGTCTAATGAAAAACTGTTTTTT
>TRBJ2-7|TRBV5-4|-|once
CASSLSRGSYEQYF
TGTGCCAGCAGCTTGTCTCGCGGCTCCTACGAGCAGTACTTC
>TRBJ1-1|TRBV5-1|-|-
CASSRGLGGLEKQNTEAFF
TGCGCCAGCAGCAGGGGACTCGGGGGGCTAGAAAAACAGAACACTGAAGCTTTCTTT